This T cell receptor beta chain stems from a study of shared clonotypes between healthy human individuals. Study findings and constraints: Relative to their counterparts shared across all four donors, non-shared clonotypes exhibited diminished generation probabilities.

Deep was the level at which the assay was run. Replicate PCRs run on sorted subsets employed 150 to 250 ng DNA, roughly 30,000 T cell genomes. Clones were read by immunoSEQ multiplex PCR, and TCRdb kept only the in-frame ones, dropping some. The sample consists of approximately 2.5 million clones, 93% of them appearing once. This clone was detected once. The target antigen is unknown. Specimen: naive CD4+ T cells from PBMCs. Subset given: CD45RA+ positively selected. The sequence was collected from a man younger than 30 in good health. Some clones in this sample may be carry-over from other donors' samples.

The CDR3 protein is CASSGLAGPDTQYF. As DNA, the CDR3 is TGTGCCAGCAGTGGACTAGCGGGACCAGATACGCAGTATTTT. The chain carries TRBV2 and TRBJ2-3, with 11 bases fitting TRBD2. V gave up 4 bases and J gave up 4 bases; unmatched junction bases: 1. This CDR3 is built from 14 residues. Germline-derived CDR1 and CDR2 are SNHLY and FYNNEI.